A selection of T cell receptor beta chains follows, all from one sample in a study of neurological immune-mediated disorders. TCRdb independently ran MiXCR on the 5' RACE reads; one entry per CDR3 protein. The data contain about 35,000 distinct CDR3 sequences, 3.8% of them singletons. Sequenced: PBMCs. These receptors came from a man between 25 and 39 years old with multiple sclerosis. The CDR3 runs from the conserved cysteine through the conserved F or W.

CDR3 protein	CDR3 length	V gene	J gene
CASSDRGSSYEQYF	14	TRBV7-2	TRBJ2-7
CASSYGKGQTEAFF	14	TRBV5-1	TRBJ1-1
CSAIPAGAFASTDTQYF	17	TRBV20-1	TRBJ2-3
CASSYSSRSYGYTF	14	TRBV6-5	TRBJ1-2
CASSRNTGYYGYTF	14	TRBV14	TRBJ1-2
CASSLGNNQPQHF	13	TRBV7-2	TRBJ1-5
CASSLYVGAEAFF	13	TRBV5-1	TRBJ1-1
CASSVGTGGYNEQFF	15	TRBV7-2	TRBJ2-1
CASSLERGPDTQYF	14	TRBV5-1	TRBJ2-3
CASTTGINYEQYF	13	TRBV12-3/TRBV12-4	TRBJ2-7
CSAGAGGFANTEAFF	15	TRBV20-1	TRBJ1-1
CASSFSTDTQYF	12	TRBV7-6	TRBJ2-3
CASSLDTDTQYF	12	TRBV5-4	TRBJ2-3
CASNLGNSPLHF	12	TRBV7-2	TRBJ1-6
CASSLMMEGAEAFF	14	TRBV12-3/TRBV12-4	TRBJ1-1
CASSLGGVTGTEAFF	15	TRBV5-1	TRBJ1-1
CAISGTGGDGYTF	13	TRBV10-3	TRBJ1-2
CASSLQGQSTDTQYF	15	TRBV6-5	TRBJ2-3
CASSIVQGVNIQYF	14	TRBV5-6	TRBJ2-4
CASSLAGGYNEQFF	14	TRBV7-8	TRBJ2-1
CASSLYSADRLNQPQHF	17	TRBV7-8	TRBJ1-5
CASSLVQANTEAFF	14	TRBV7-2	TRBJ1-1
CASSYRSASSPGELFF	16	TRBV6-5	TRBJ2-2
CASRRTQNTEAFF	13	TRBV6-5	TRBJ1-1
CASSLGFRSPDTQYF	15	TRBV5-1	TRBJ2-3
CSASDEGNEQFF	12	TRBV20-1	TRBJ2-1
CSTIRQGDYGYTF	13	TRBV20-1	TRBJ1-2
CASSLVSGQGGSPLNF	16	TRBV2	TRBJ1-6
CSATQGGPNEAFF	13	TRBV20-1	TRBJ1-1
CASSRVDGYTF	11	TRBV9	TRBJ1-2
CAISDKGNTEAFF	13	TRBV10-3	TRBJ1-1
CSADSGEKLFF	11	TRBV29-1	TRBJ1-4
CSARDARGTANEKLFF	16	TRBV20-1	TRBJ1-4
CSARERRFNQPQNF	14	TRBV20-1	TRBJ1-5
CAATPDRAPEAFF	13	TRBV10-3	TRBJ1-1
CASSRAGNYGYTF	13	TRBV7-9	TRBJ1-2
CSARRGTGSGASNQPQHF	18	TRBV20-1	TRBJ1-5